This TCR beta chain was retrieved from a study of T cell repertoires in cytomegalovirus infection. TCRdb reprocessed the reads with MiXCR, giving one entry per CDR3 protein. The sample yields 900,000 to 950,000 distinct CDR3 sequences, roughly 31% seen once. This CDR3 has 14 amino acids. CDR1 and CDR2 from the germline V gene are MNHEY and SVGEGT. The V gene lost 4 bases and the J gene lost 5 bases, with 14 bases spanning the gap. This clonotype turned up a few times. Its antigen remains unknown. A much larger clone sits a single nucleotide away, making a read error possible. The sample was cultured CD8+ T cells from PBMCs, taken from culture after CMV antigen stimulation. The TCR sequence derives from a human donor in good health (CMV status not recorded). Some clones in this sample may be carry-over from other donors' samples. This chain uses TRBV6-2 or TRBV6-3 with TRBJ1-1, with D maybe TRBD1 (5 bases). The CDR3 DNA reads TGTGCCAGCAGTTTCGACAGCTGGATGACTGAAGCTTTCTTT. It codes for CASSFDSWMTEAFF.